A selection of T cell receptor beta chains follows, all from one sample in a study of shared clonotypes between healthy human individuals. Only in-frame clones appear in the TCRdb table, and some are missing; sequencing was by immunoSEQ multiplex PCR. This sample has about 1.5 million clones, with 95% to 99% found just once. Sequenced: naive CD4+ T cells sorted from blood. The receptors shown here come from a man aged 30 to 45 in good health. CDR3s include the opening cysteine and the closing phenylalanine or tryptophan. The D gene is left open where the match is weak. Rows give clone size only sometimes, using once, few, many, or a class for an expanded clone.

d_gene	abundance	j_gene	v_gene	CDR3aa	CDR3nt
-	once	TRBJ2-7	TRBV29-1	CSAAWGASEQYF	TGCAGCGCCGCGTGGGGGGCCTCCGAGCAGTACTTC
TRBD2	-	TRBJ2-7	TRBV5-4	CASSLFSSGGYEQYF	TGTGCCAGCAGCTTGTTTTCTAGCGGGGGCTACGAGCAGTACTTC
TRBD2	once	TRBJ2-5	TRBV5-1	CASSLDSGGPPETQYF	TGCGCCAGCAGCTTGGACTCGGGAGGGCCCCCAGAGACCCAGTACTTC
-	-	TRBJ2-1	TRBV1	CTSSVDSGLYYNEQFF	TGCACCAGCAGCGTAGATAGTGGGCTTTACTACAATGAGCAGTTCTTC
-	-	TRBJ1-5	TRBV29-1	CSVAQGLNQPQHF	TGCAGCGTCGCACAGGGTCTGAATCAGCCCCAGCATTTT
-	once	TRBJ2-5	TRBV4-1	CASSQRTASRIPQETQYF	TGCGCCAGCAGCCAACGGACAGCTTCCAGGATCCCCCAAGAGACCCAGTACTTC
TRBD1	once	TRBJ1-2	TRBV18	CASSPQGAVGYTF	TGTGCCAGCTCACCACAGGGGGCGGTTGGCTACACCTTC
TRBD1	-	TRBJ1-2	TRBV4-1	CASSLYRTGGLYGYTF	TGCGCCAGCAGCCTATACCGGACAGGAGGACTCTATGGCTACACCTTC
TRBD2	-	TRBJ2-2	TRBV5-4	CASSSGLAGVGELFF	TGTGCCAGCAGCTCTGGACTAGCGGGAGTTGGGGAGCTGTTTTTT
TRBD2	-	TRBJ2-7	TRBV7-8	CASSSTSGSYEQYF	TGTGCCAGCAGTTCGACTAGCGGGAGCTACGAGCAGTACTTC
-	-	TRBJ2-1	TRBV10-3	CAAGQNNEQFF	TGTGCCGCGGGACAGAACAATGAGCAGTTCTTC
TRBD1	-	TRBJ2-7	TRBV9	CASSITGGPAAEQYF	TGTGCCAGCAGCATTACAGGGGGACCCGCGGCCGAGCAGTACTTC
TRBD1	-	TRBJ2-7	TRBV27	CASSLRQGVYEQYF	TGTGCCAGCAGTTTAAGACAGGGGGTTTACGAGCAGTACTTC
-	-	TRBJ2-7	TRBV11-2	CASSSIGAGIQSYEQYF	TGTGCCAGCAGCTCCATAGGCGCGGGAATCCAATCCTACGAGCAGTACTTC
-	once	TRBJ2-7	TRBV27	CASSLTGSGKYEQYF	TGTGCCAGCAGTTTAACGGGGAGCGGCAAGTACGAGCAGTACTTC
TRBD2	-	TRBJ2-7	TRBV2	CASSLTSGREIGLF	TGTGCCAGCTCCTTGACTAGCGGGAGGGAAATTGGGTTATTC
-	-	TRBJ1-1	TRBV11-2	CASSPISRGTSTEAFF	TGTGCCAGCAGCCCCATCTCGAGGGGAACAAGCACTGAAGCTTTCTTT
-	-	TRBJ2-1	TRBV5-1	CASSLAGLLSYNEQFF	TGCGCCAGCAGCTTGGCCGGACTACTCTCCTACAATGAGCAGTTCTTC
-	-	TRBJ2-7	TRBV19	CASKPDGTYEQYF	TGTGCCAGTAAACCGGACGGAACCTACGAGCAGTACTTC
-	-	TRBJ1-1	TRBV28	CATGGNTEAFF	TGTGCCACGGGAGGGAACACTGAAGCTTTCTTT
-	-	TRBJ2-3	TRBV5-4	CASSLTLSTDTQYF	TGTGCCAGCAGCTTGACACTTAGCACAGATACGCAGTATTTT
-	-	TRBJ2-7	TRBV27	CASSLGTNLASSYEQYF	TGTGCCAGCAGTTTAGGGACAAACTTAGCGAGCTCCTACGAGCAGTACTTC
TRBD1	-	TRBJ2-7	TRBV19	CASSMEQGPYEQYF	TGTGCCAGTAGTATGGAACAGGGGCCCTACGAGCAGTACTTC
TRBD2	-	TRBJ2-5	TRBV7-6	CASSLGLAGAGVLETQYF	TGTGCCAGCAGCTTGGGACTAGCGGGAGCTGGGGTATTAGAGACCCAGTACTTC
TRBD1	-	TRBJ2-7	TRBV6-6	CASSSIQGAPGEQYF	TGTGCCAGCAGTTCGATACAGGGGGCTCCGGGGGAGCAGTACTTC
TRBD2	-	TRBJ2-1	TRBV7-9	CASSLVPSGSNNEQFF	TGTGCCAGCAGCTTAGTTCCTAGCGGGTCCAACAATGAGCAGTTCTTC
-	-	TRBJ1-1	TRBV19	CASSARSMNTEAFF	TGTGCCAGTAGTGCGCGTTCTATGAACACTGAAGCTTTCTTT
-	-	TRBJ1-2	TRBV27	CASSTGLGHYGYTF	TGTGCCAGCAGTACAGGGCTCGGTCACTATGGCTACACCTTC
TRBD1	-	TRBJ2-3	TRBV30	CAWSEGTGGNIDTQYF	TGTGCCTGGAGTGAGGGGACAGGGGGGAACATAGATACGCAGTATTTT
-	-	TRBJ2-1	TRBV28	CANSPEGLGLGEQFF	TGTGCCAACTCACCTGAGGGACTGGGTCTCGGTGAGCAGTTCTTC
TRBD2	-	TRBJ2-2	TRBV6-4	CASSPLGGRTGELFF	TGTGCCAGCAGTCCCCTAGGCGGGAGGACCGGGGAGCTGTTTTTT
-	-	TRBJ2-7	TRBV5-8	CASSPEGGNRGEQYF	TGTGCCAGCAGCCCCGAGGGAGGGAACAGGGGCGAGCAGTACTTC
-	-	TRBJ2-7	TRBV27	CAVGTPSYEQYF	TGTGCCGTCGGGACTCCTTCCTACGAGCAGTACTTC
TRBD1	-	TRBJ2-5	TRBV6-1	CASSAQLTGVRETQYF	TGTGCCAGCAGTGCCCAACTGACAGGGGTCCGCGAGACCCAGTACTTC
-	-	TRBJ1-1	TRBV4-2	CASSQDWGVGAFF	TGTGCCAGCAGCCAAGATTGGGGAGTAGGAGCTTTCTTT